This TCR beta chain was sequenced during a study of T cells after yellow fever vaccination. CDR3 length equals 15 residues. From germline, CDR1 is LNHDA and CDR2 SQIVND (reference sequence). V gave up 5 bases and J gave up 0 bases, with 11 bases separating them. Making TCR cDNA involved 5'RACE template switching, which added UMIs and a universal primer site. Each CDR3 protein is one row after TCRdb ran MiXCR on the 5' RACE reads. In the table there are fewer than 400,000 distinct CDR3 sequences, approximately 11% of which are singletons. A remark on this clonotype: Its target is unknown.

Study-level results: The secondary T-cell response peaked on day 5, not day 15, but was weaker.

The material was CD4+ T cells sorted from PBMCs, obtained 45 days after the yellow fever booster vaccination. The V call is TRBV19, the J call TRBJ2-4, with D perhaps matching TRBD1 (5 bases). The TCR originated in a man between 18 and 29 years old who received the YFV17D yellow fever vaccine. CDR3 DNA sequence: TGTGCCAGTAGTCCCAGACAGTTAGCCAAAAACATTCAGTACTTC. Residues: CASSPRQLAKNIQYF.